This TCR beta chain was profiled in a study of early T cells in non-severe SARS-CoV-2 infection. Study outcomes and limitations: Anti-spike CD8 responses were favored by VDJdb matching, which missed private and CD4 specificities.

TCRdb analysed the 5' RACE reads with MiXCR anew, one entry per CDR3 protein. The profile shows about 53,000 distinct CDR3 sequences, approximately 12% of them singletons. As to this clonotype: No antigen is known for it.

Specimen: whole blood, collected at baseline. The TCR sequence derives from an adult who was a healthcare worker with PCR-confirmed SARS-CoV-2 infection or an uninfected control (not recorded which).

CDR3 region: CASSVAGAVLGTEAFF. The CDR3 DNA follows: TGTGCCAGCAGCGTAGCAGGGGCGGTCTTGGGCACTGAAGCTTTCTTT. V usage is TRBV9 and J usage is TRBJ1-1, with a weak D call TRBD1 (6 bases). Germline V CDR1 and CDR2: SGDLS, YYNGEE. V lost 0 bases and J lost 4, with 16 bases in between. CDR3 length: 16 residues.